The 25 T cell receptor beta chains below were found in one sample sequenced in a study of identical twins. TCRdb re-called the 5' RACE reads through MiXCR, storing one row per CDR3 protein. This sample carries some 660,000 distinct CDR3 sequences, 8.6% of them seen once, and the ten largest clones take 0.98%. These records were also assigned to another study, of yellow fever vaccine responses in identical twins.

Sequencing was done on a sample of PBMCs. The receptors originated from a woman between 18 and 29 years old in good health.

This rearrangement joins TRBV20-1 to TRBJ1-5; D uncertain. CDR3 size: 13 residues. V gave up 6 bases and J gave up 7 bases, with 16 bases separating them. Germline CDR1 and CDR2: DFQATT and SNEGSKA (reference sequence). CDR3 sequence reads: CSAPRESEQPQHF. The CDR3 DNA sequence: TGCAGTGCACCTCGTGAGTCAGAGCAGCCCCAGCATTTT.

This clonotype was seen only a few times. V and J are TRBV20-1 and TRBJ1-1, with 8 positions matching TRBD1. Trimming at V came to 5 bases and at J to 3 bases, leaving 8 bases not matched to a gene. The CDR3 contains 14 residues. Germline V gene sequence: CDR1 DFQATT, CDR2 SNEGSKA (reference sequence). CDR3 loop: CSARGGQGDTEAFF. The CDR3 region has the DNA TGCAGTGCTCGAGGTGGACAGGGTGACACTGAAGCTTTCTTT.

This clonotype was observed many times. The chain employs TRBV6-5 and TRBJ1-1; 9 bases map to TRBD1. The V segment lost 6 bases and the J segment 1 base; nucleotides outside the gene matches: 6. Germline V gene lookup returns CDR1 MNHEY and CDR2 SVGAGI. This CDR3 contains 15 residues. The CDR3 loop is CASRLGTGQNTEAFF. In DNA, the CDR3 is TGTGCCAGCAGATTAGGGACAGGGCAGAACACTGAAGCTTTCTTT.

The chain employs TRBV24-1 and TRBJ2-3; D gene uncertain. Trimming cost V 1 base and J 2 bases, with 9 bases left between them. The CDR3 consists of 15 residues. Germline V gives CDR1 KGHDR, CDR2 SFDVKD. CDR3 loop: CATSDFGWTTDTQYF. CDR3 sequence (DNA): TGTGCCACCAGTGATTTCGGTTGGACCACAGATACGCAGTATTTT.

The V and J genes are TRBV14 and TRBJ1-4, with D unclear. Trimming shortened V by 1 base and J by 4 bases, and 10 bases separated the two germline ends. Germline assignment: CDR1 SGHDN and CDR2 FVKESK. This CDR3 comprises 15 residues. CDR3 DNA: TGTGCCAGCAGCCAAGGGCCGCAGGATAATGAAAAACTGTTTTTT. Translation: CASSQGPQDNEKLFF.

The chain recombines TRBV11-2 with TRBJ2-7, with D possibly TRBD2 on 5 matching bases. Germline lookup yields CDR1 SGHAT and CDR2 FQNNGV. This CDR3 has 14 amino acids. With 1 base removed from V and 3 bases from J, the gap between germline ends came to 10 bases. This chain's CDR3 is CASSLVLAFYEQYF. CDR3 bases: TGTGCCAGCAGCTTAGTTCTAGCATTCTACGAGCAGTACTTC.

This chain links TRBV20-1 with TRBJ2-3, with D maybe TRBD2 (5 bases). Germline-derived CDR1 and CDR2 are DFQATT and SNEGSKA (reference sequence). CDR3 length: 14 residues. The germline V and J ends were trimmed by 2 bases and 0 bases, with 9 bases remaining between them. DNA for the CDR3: TGCAGTGCTAGACAGAGGGCTAGCACAGATACGCAGTATTTT. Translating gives CSARQRASTDTQYF.

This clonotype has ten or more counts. CDR3 loop: CASRLSGFEQYF. The DNA for the CDR3 is TGTGCCAGCAGGCTCTCAGGGTTCGAGCAGTACTTC. The chain carries TRBV7-8 and TRBJ2-7, with D possibly matching TRBD1 (5 bases). The CDR3 totals 12 residues. Germline V lookup: CDR1 SGHVS, CDR2 FQNEAQ. The germline V and J ends were trimmed by 6 bases and 6 bases, with 12 bases remaining between them.

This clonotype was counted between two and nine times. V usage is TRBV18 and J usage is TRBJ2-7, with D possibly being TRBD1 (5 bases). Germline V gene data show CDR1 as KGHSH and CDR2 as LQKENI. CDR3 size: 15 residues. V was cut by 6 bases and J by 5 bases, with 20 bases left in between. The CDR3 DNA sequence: TGTGCCAGCTCCCCCATCGTGGCAGGGAATCACGAGCAGTACTTC. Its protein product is CASSPIVAGNHEQYF.

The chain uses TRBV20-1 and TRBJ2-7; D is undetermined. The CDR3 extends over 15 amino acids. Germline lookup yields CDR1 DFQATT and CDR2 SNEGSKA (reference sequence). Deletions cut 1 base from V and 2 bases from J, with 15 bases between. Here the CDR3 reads CSARGSPASPYEQYF. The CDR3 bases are TGCAGTGCTAGAGGGTCCCCTGCCTCCCCCTACGAGCAGTACTTC.

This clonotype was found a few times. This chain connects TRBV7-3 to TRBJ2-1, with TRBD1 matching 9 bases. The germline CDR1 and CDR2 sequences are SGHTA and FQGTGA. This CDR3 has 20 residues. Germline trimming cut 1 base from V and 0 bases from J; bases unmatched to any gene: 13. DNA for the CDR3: TGTGCCAGCAGCTTAAAACAGGGGGCGTTCGGGACCCTCTCCTACAATGAGCAGTTCTTC. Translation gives CASSLKQGAFGTLSYNEQFF.

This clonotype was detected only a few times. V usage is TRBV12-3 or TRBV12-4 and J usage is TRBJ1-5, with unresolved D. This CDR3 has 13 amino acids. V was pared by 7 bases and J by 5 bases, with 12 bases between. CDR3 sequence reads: CASTIKGDQPQHF. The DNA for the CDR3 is TGTGCCAGCACTATCAAAGGAGATCAGCCCCAGCATTTT.

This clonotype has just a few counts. Here the CDR3 DNA reads TGCAGTGCTAGCTCCCCGGGACGGCTAAACACCGGGGAGCTGTTTTTT. Protein product: CSASSPGRLNTGELFF. The chain recombines TRBV20-1 with TRBJ2-2, with D perhaps being TRBD1 or TRBD2 (5 bases each). The CDR3 loop spans 16 amino acids. The germline V gene has CDR1 DFQATT and CDR2 SNEGSKA (reference sequence). The V and J ends lost 3 bases and 2 bases respectively, with 16 bases between them.

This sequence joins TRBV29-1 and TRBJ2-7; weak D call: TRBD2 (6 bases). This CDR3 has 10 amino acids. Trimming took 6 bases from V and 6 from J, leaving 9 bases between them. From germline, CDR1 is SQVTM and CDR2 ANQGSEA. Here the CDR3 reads CSVGGLEQYF. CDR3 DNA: TGCAGCGTGGGGGGTCTCGAGCAGTACTTC.

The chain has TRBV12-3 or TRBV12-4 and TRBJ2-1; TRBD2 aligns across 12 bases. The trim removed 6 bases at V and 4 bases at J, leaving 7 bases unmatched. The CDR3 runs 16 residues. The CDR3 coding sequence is TGTGCCAGCAGGGGTCCACTAGCGGGGGGATACAATGAGCAGTTCTTC. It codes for CASRGPLAGGYNEQFF.

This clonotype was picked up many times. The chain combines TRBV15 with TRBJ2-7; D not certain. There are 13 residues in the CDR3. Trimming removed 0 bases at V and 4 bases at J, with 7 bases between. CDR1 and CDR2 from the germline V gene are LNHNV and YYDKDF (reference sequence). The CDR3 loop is CATSRDSGYEQYF. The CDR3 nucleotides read TGTGCCACCAGCAGAGATAGTGGGTACGAGCAGTACTTC.

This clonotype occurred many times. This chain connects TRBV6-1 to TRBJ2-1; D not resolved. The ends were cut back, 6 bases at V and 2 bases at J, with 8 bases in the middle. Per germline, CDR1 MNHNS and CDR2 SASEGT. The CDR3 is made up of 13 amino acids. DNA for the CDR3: TGTGCCAGCAGCCGCACTACCTACAATGAGCAGTTCTTC. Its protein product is CASSRTTYNEQFF.

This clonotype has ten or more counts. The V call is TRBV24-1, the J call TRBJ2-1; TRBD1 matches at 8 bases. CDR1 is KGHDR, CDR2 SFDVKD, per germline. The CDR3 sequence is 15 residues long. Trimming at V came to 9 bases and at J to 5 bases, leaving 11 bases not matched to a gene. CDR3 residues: CATWEQGERDNEQFF. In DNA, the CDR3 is TGTGCCACCTGGGAACAGGGGGAGAGGGACAATGAGCAGTTCTTC.

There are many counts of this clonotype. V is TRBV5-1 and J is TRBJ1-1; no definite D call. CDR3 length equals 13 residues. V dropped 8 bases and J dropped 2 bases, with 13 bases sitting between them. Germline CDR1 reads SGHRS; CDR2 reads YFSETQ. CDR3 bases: TGCGCCAGTAGAATCTCGTTAAACACTGAAGCTTTCTTT. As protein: CASRISLNTEAFF.

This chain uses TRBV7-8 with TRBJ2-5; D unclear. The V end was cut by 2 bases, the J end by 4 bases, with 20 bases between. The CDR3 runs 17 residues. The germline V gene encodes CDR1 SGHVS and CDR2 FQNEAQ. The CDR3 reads CASSLNPAELPGETQYF. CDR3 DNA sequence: TGTGCCAGCAGCTTAAACCCCGCGGAGCTACCTGGAGAGACCCAGTACTTC. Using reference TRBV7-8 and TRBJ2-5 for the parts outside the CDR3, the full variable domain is GAGVSQSPRYKVAKRGQDVALRCDPISGHVSLFWYQQALGQGPEFLTYFQNEAQLDKSGLPSDRFFAERPEGSVSTLKIQRTQQEDSAVYLCASSLNPAELPGETQYFGPGTRLLVL.

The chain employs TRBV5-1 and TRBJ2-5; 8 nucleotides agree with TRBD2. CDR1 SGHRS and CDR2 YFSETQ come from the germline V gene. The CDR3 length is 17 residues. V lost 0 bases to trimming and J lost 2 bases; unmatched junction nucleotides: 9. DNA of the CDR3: TGCGCCAGCAGCTTGGCCGCGGGGTTAGCGGGACAAGAGACCCAGTACTTC. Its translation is CASSLAAGLAGQETQYF.

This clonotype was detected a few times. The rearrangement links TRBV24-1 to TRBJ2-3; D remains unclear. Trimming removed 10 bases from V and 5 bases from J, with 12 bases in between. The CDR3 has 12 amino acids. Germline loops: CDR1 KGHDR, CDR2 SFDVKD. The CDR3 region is CATSYLGDTQYF. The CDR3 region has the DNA TGTGCCACTTCCTATTTGGGAGATACGCAGTATTTT.

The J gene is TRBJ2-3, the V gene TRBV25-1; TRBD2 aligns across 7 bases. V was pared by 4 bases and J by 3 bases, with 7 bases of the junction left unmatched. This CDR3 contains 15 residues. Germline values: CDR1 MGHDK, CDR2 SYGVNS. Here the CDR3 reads CASSVRRAGTDTQYF. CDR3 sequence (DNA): TGTGCCAGCAGTGTGAGGCGAGCGGGGACAGATACGCAGTATTTT.

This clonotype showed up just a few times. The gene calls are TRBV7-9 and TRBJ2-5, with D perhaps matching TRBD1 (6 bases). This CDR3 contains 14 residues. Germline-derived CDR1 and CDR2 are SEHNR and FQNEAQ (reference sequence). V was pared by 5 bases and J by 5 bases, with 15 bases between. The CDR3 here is CASSKNRDGETQYF. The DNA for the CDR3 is TGTGCCAGCAGCAAAAACAGGGACGGGGAGACCCAGTACTTC. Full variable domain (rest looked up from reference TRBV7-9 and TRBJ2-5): DTGVSQNPRHKITKRGQNVTFRCDPISEHNRLYWYRQTLGQGPEFLTYFQNEAQLEKSRLLSDRFSAERPKGSFSTLEIQRTEQGDSAMYLCASSKNRDGETQYFGPGTRLLVL.

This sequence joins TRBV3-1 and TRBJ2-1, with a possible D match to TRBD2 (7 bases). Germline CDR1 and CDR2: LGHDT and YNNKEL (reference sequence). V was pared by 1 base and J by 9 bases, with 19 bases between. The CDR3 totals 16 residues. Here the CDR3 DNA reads TGTGCCAGCAGCCAAGTCGTACGGGGGGCAACAATTGAGCAGTTCTTC. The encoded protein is CASSQVVRGATIEQFF.